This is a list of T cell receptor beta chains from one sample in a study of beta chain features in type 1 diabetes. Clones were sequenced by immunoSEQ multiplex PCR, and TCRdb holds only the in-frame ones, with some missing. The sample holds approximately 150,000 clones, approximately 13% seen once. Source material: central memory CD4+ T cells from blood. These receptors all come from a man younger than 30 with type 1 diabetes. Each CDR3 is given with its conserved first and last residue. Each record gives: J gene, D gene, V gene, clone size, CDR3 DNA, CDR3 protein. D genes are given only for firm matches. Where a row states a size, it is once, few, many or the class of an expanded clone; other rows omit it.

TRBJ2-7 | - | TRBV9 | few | TGTGCCAGCAGCGTAGCCCACTCCCTAGGCGGTAACTACGAGCAGTACTTC | CASSVAHSLGGNYEQYF
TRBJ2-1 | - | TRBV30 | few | TGTGCCTGGAGTGTACGGAGTAGCTACGACAATGAGCAGTTCTTC | CAWSVRSSYDNEQFF
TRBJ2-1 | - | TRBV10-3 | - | TGTGCCATCAGTGAGTCACAAGGCAATGAGCAGTTCTTC | CAISESQGNEQFF
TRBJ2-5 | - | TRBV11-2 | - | TGTGCCAGCAGCTTAGCGCCGGAGACCCAGTACTTC | CASSLAPETQYF
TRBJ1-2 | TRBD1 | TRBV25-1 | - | TGTGCCAGCACCCACGGACAGGGGGCAGCAAGCTATGGCTACACCTTC | CASTHGQGAASYGYTF
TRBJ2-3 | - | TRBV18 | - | TGTGCCAGCTCACCACCGAACAGGAGAGAGTTAGCAGATACGCAGTATTTT | CASSPPNRRELADTQYF
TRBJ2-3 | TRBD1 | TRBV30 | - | TGTGCCTGGAGTGGCGGGCAGGGGGCGGCAGATACGCAGTATTTT | CAWSGGQGAADTQYF
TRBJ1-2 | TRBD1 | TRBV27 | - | TGTGCCAGCAGCCGAACCCGGGACAGCTATGGCTACACCTTC | CASSRTRDSYGYTF
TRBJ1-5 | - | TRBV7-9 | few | TGTGCCAGCAGCTTAGCCCCAGATCAGCCCCAGCATTTT | CASSLAPDQPQHF
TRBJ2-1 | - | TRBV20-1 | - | TGCAGTGCTAGCTCGGTCAATGAGCAGTTCTTC | CSASSVNEQFF
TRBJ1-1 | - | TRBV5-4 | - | TGTGCCAGCAGCTTGGATGTCAGCTCCAACACTGAAGCTTTCTTT | CASSLDVSSNTEAFF
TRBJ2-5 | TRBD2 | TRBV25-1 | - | TGTGCCAGCAGTGGGCTACCCGGGACTAGCGGGGGCCAAGAGACCCAGTACTTC | CASSGLPGTSGGQETQYF
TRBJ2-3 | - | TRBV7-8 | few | TGTGCCAGCAGCTTATCATCCTACACAGATACGCAGTATTTT | CASSLSSYTDTQYF
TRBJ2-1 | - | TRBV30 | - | TGTGCCTGGAGTGTGGTAATGAATGAGCAGTTCTTC | CAWSVVMNEQFF
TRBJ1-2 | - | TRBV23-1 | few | TGCGCCAGCAGCAGGATTAACTATGGCTACACCTTC | CASSRINYGYTF
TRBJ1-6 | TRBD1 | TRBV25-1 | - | TGTGCCAGCAGTGCCTGGACAGGGGGCCAGTCACCCCTCCACTTT | CASSAWTGGQSPLHF
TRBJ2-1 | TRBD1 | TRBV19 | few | TGTGCCAGTAGTATCGACCGGGACAGTCACTACAATGAGCAGTTCTTC | CASSIDRDSHYNEQFF
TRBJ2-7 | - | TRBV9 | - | TGTGCCAGCAGCGTAGGGTTAGGGGATCTTCACGAGCAGTACTTC | CASSVGLGDLHEQYF
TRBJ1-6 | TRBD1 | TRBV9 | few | TGTGCCAGCAGCGTACAGGGGGCGGATTATTCACCCCTCCACTTT | CASSVQGADYSPLHF
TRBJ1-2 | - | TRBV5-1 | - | TGCGCCAGCAGCCGGACAAACGTTAACTATGGCTACACCTTC | CASSRTNVNYGYTF
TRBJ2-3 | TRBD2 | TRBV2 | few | TGTGCCAGCACCTCAGGACTAGCGGGGGCGGGTACGCAGTATTTT | CASTSGLAGAGTQYF
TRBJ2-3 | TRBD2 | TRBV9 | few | TGTGCCAGCAGCGTAGGGTTAGCGGGGGTTACAGATACGCAGTATTTT | CASSVGLAGVTDTQYF
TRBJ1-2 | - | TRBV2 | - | TGTGCCAGCATGGAAAACTATGGCTACACCTTC | CASMENYGYTF
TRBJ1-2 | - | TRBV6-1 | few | TGTGCCAGCAGTGAAGCTTCCTCGTCCGGTCGCTACACCTTC | CASSEASSSGRYTF
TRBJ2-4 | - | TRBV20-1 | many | TGCAGTGCTAGAGGAGAGGCAGTCCAGTACTTC | CSARGEAVQYF
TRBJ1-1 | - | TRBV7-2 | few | TGTGCCAGCAGCCGACAGCTATCGAACACTGAAGCTTTCTTT | CASSRQLSNTEAFF
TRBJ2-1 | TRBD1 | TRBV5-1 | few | TGCGCCAGCAGCCCGGGACAGGTTAGGAATGAGCAGTTCTTC | CASSPGQVRNEQFF
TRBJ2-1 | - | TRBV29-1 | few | TGCAGCGTTGGGGGGGTCTATGAGCAGTTCTTC | CSVGGVYEQFF